The clone carrying this TCR beta chain was recorded once. The antigen remains undetermined. Assay version v3.0 of immunoSEQ was used, and it was run at survey level. The sequencing target was 40,000-50,000 T-cell genomes per sample. Using immunoSEQ multiplex PCR, the repertoire was profiled, and TCRdb retains in-frame clones only, with some absent. The sample lists 32,000 or so clones, 75% to 85% seen once, with less than 5.5% in the top ten. It was in the United States that all participants with HIV were treated. The data stem from a study of long-term antiretroviral therapy in people with HIV. J lost 5 bases, V lost 2 bases, and 4 bases had no gene match. Germline values: CDR1 MNHEY, CDR2 SVGAGI. The CDR3 spans 16 residues. Findings and caveats of the study: Before ART, certain clones expanded, and these dominated the repertoire at all time points. Following ART, diversity rose but still fell short of transplant donor controls.

This sequence joins TRBV6-5 and TRBJ2-1, with 12 bases that match TRBD2. The origin of this receptor is a man younger than 35 with HIV. The material sequenced was unsorted PBMCs, taken around 3.3 years after starting antiretroviral therapy. CDR3 nucleotide sequence: TGTGCCAGCAGTTACGGCGGACTAGCGGGAAACAATGAGCAGTTCTTC. As protein: CASSYGGLAGNNEQFF.